What follows are 2 T cell receptor beta chains derived from one specimen sequenced in a study of T cell responses to AZD1222 COVID-19 vaccine. Data came from immunoSEQ multiplex PCR; TCRdb stores just in-frame clones and leaves some out. The profile covers tens of thousands of clones, with 80% to 95% appearing a single time and roughly 4.8% taken by the ten largest. The sample in question was peripheral blood, obtained 28 days after the second AZD1222 dose. These receptors originate from an adult who received the AZD1222 COVID-19 vaccine.

This chain uses TRBV19 with TRBJ1-5, with a possible D match to TRBD1 (6 bases). Germline lookup yields CDR1 LNHDA and CDR2 SQIVND (reference sequence). V was clipped by 6 bases and J by 5 bases, with 17 bases between them. This CDR3 is built from 15 residues. The CDR3 coding sequence is TGTGCCAGTAGCATCGGAGGCAGGGGCCATCAGCCCCAGCATTTT. It translates to CASSIGGRGHQPQHF. Variable domain in full (rest from reference TRBV19 and TRBJ1-5): DGGITQSPKYLFRKEGQNVTLSCEQNLNHDAMYWYRQDPGQGLRLIYYSQIVNDFQKGDIAEGYSVSREKKESFPLTVTSAQKNPTAFYLCASSIGGRGHQPQHFGDGTRLSIL.

The chain links TRBV2 to TRBJ2-7; TRBD2 is a possible D gene (6 bases). The CDR3 consists of 13 residues. Deletions cut 8 bases from V and 1 base from J, with 12 bases between. Germline V gene lookup returns CDR1 SNHLY and CDR2 FYNNEI. CDR3 DNA: TGTGCCAGCTGTAGCGGAAATTCCTACGAGCAGTACTTC. Protein: CASCSGNSYEQYF.